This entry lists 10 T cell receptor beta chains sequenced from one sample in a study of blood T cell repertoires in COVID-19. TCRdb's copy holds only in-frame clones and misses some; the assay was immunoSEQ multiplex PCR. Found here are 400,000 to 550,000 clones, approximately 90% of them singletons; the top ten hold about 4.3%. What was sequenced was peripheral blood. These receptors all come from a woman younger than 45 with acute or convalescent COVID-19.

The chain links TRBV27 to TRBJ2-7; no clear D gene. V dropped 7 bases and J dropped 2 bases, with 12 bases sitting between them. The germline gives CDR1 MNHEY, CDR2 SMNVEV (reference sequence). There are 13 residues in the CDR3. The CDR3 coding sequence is TGTGCCAGCAAACTATCCGGCCCCTACGAGCAGTACTTC. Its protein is CASKLSGPYEQYF.

The CDR3 is CASGKNRGRHTGELFF. As DNA, the CDR3 is TGTGCCAGCGGAAAAAACAGGGGGCGCCACACCGGGGAGCTGTTTTTT. The chain couples TRBV28 to TRBJ2-2; 9 bases are a match to TRBD1. With 8 bases clipped from V and 3 bases from J, the junction kept 10 bases outside the gene matches. Germline values: CDR1 MDHEN, CDR2 SYDVKM. The CDR3 totals 16 residues.

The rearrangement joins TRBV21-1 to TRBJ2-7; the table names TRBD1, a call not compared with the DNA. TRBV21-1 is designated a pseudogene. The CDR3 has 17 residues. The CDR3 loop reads CASSKTTKGTGGDEQYF. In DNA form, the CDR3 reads TGTGCCAGCAGCAAAACCACAAAGGGGACAGGGGGTGATGAGCAGTACTTC.

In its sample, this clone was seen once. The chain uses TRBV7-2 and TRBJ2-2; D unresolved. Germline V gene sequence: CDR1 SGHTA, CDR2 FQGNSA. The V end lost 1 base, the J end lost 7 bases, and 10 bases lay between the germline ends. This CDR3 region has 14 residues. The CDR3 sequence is CASSLVNVGGELFF. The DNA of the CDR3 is TGTGCCAGCAGCTTAGTTAACGTCGGCGGGGAGCTGTTTTTT. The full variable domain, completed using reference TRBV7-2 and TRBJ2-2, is GAGVSQSPSNKVTEKGKDVELRCDPISGHTALYWYRQSLGQGLEFLIYFQGNSAPDKSGLPSDRFSAERTGGSVSTLTIQRTQQEDSAVYLCASSLVNVGGELFFGEGSRLTVL.

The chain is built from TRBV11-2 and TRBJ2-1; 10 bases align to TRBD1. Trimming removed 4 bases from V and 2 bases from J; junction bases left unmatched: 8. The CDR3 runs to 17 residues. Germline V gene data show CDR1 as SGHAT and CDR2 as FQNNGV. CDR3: CASSSRDRGLPYNEQFF. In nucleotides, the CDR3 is TGTGCCAGCAGCTCCCGGGACAGGGGTCTTCCCTACAATGAGCAGTTCTTC.

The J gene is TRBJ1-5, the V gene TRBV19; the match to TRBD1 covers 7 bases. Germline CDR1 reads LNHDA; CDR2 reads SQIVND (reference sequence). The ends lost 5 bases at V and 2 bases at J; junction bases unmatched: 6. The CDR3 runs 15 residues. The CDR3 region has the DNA TGTGCCAGTAGTGGCCGAGGGGGCGGCAATCAGCCCCAGCATTTT. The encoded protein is CASSGRGGGNQPQHF.

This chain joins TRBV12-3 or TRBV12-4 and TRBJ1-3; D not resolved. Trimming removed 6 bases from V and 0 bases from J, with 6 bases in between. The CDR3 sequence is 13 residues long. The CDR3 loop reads CASSGDSGNTIYF. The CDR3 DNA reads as TGTGCCAGCAGCGGTGACTCTGGAAACACCATATATTTT.

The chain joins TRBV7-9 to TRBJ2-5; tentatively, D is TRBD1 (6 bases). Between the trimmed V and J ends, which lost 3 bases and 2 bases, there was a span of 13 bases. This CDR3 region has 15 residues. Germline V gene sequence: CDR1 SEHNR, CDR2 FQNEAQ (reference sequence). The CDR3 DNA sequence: TGTGCCAGCAGCTTCCTAACAGGGAATCAAGAGACCCAGTACTTC. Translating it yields CASSFLTGNQETQYF. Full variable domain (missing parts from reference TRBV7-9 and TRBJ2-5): DTGVSQNPRHKITKRGQNVTFRCDPISEHNRLYWYRQTLGQGPEFLTYFQNEAQLEKSRLLSDRFSAERPKGSFSTLEIQRTEQGDSAMYLCASSFLTGNQETQYFGPGTRLLVL.

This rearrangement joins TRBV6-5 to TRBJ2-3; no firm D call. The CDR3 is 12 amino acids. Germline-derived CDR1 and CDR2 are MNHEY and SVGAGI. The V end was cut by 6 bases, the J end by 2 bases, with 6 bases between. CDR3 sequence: CASSLFTDTQYF. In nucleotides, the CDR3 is TGTGCCAGCAGCCTCTTCACAGATACGCAGTATTTT.

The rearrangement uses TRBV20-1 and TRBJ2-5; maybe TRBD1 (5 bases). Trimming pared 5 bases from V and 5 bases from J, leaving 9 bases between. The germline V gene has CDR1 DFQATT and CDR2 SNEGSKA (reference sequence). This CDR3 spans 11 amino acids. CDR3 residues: CSAVQEETQYF. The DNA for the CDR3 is TGCAGTGCTGTACAGGAGGAGACCCAGTACTTC.